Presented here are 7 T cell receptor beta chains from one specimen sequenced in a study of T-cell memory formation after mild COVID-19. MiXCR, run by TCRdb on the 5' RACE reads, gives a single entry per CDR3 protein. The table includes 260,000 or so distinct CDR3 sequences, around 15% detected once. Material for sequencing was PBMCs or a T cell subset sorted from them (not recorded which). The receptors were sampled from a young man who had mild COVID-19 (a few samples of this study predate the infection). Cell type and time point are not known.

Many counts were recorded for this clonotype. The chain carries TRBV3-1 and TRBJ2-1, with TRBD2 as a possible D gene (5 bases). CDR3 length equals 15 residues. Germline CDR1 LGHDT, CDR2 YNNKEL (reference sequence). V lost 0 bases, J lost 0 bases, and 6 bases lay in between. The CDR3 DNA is TGTGCCAGCAGCCAAGATGGGAGCTCCTACAATGAGCAGTTCTTC. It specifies CASSQDGSSYNEQFF.

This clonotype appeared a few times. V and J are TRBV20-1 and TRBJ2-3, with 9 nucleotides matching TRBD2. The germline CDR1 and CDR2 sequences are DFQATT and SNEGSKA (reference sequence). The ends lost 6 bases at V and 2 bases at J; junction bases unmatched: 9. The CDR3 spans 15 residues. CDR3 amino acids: CSARKIAGDTDTQYF. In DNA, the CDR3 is TGCAGTGCCCGGAAGATAGCGGGGGACACAGATACGCAGTATTTT.

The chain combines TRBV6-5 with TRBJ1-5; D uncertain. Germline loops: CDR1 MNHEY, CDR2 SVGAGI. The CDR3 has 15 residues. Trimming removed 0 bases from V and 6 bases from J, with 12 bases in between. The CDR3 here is CASSYSALEAQPQHF. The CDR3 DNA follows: TGTGCCAGCAGTTACTCTGCCTTAGAGGCTCAGCCCCAGCATTTT.

CDR3 loop: CASSQKWARVASDTQYF. As DNA, the CDR3 is TGCGCCAGCAGCCAGAAGTGGGCCCGAGTAGCGTCGGATACGCAGTATTTT. The chain combines TRBV4-3 with TRBJ2-3; possible D gene TRBD2, 5 bases. Germline V CDR1 and CDR2: LGHNA, YSLEER. The V and J ends lost 3 bases and 6 bases respectively, with 22 bases between them. The CDR3 spans 17 residues.

This CDR3 reads CASSSTRLTGELFF. The CDR3 DNA reads TGTGCCAGCAGCTCGACTAGACTCACCGGGGAGCTGTTTTTT. The gene calls are TRBV7-2 and TRBJ2-2; perhaps TRBD2 as D (6 bases). CDR3 length: 14 residues. V was clipped by 4 bases and J by 4 bases, with 10 bases between them. Germline V gene lookup returns CDR1 SGHTA and CDR2 FQGNSA. The full variable domain, rest sourced from reference TRBV7-2 and TRBJ2-2, is GAGVSQSPSNKVTEKGKDVELRCDPISGHTALYWYRQSLGQGLEFLIYFQGNSAPDKSGLPSDRFSAERTGGSVSTLTIQRTQQEDSAVYLCASSSTRLTGELFFGEGSRLTVL.

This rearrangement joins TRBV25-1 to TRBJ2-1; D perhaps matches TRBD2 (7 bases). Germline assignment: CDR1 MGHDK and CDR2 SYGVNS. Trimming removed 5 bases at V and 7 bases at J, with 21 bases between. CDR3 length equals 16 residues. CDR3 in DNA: TGTGCCAGCAGTCGCTCCTTGGGGGGGGCTGGGAATGAGCAGTTCTTC. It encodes CASSRSLGGAGNEQFF.

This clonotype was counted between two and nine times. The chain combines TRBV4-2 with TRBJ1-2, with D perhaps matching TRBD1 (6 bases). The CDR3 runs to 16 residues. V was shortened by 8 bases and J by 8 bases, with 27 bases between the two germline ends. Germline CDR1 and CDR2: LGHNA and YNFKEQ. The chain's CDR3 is CASRGAYRDTPGGYTF. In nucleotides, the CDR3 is TGTGCCAGCCGAGGAGCCTACCGGGACACCCCAGGAGGCTACACCTTC.